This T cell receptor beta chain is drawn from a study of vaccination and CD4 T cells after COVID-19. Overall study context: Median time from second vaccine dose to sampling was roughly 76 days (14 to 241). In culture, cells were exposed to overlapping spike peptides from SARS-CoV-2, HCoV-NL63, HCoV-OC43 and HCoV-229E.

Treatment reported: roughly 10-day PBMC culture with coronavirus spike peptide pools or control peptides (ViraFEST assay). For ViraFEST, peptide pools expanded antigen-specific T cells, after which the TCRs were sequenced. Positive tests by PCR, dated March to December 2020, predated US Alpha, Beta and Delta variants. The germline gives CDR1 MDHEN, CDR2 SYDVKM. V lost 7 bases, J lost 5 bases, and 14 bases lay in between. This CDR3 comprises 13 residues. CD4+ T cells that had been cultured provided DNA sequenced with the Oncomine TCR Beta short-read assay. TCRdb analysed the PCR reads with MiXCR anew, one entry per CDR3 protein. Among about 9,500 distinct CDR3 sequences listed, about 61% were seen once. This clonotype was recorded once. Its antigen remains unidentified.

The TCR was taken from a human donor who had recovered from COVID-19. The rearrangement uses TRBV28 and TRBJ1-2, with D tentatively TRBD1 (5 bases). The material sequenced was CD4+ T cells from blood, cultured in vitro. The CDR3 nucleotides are TGTGCCAGCACTAACCCCCGGGGGTATGGCTACACCTTC. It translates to CASTNPRGYGYTF.